This T cell receptor (beta chain) was identified in a study of shared clonotypes between healthy human individuals. Naive CD8 cells were CD45RO-negative, positively selected for CCR7, excluding terminally differentiated effector memory CD45RA+ cells. On this clone: As yet, its antigen is unknown.

Sequencing was at deep level. This table comes from immunoSEQ multiplex PCR, and its TCRdb copy is limited to in-frame clones, with some not included. The sample lists 2 million to 2.5 million clones, 85% to 95% seen once, with about 1.8% in the top ten. General study findings and limits: The study found lower generation probabilities in non-shared clonotypes than in those shared by all four donors.

The TCR originated in a man between 18 and 29 years old in good health. Some clones in this sample may be carry-over from other donors' samples. The sequencing input was naive CD8+ T cells from PBMCs.

The CDR3 nucleotides read TGTGCCAGCAGTTTATTTCGTATGGGACAGGCACGCATCGGCACCGGGGAGCTGTTTTTT. Its protein is CASSLFRMGQARIGTGELFF. The V call is TRBV28, the J call TRBJ2-2; 8 bases are a match to TRBD1. Germline CDR1 is MDHEN and CDR2 is SYDVKM. The CDR3 loop spans 20 amino acids. Losses at the gene ends were 1 base for V and 4 bases for J; bases not matched to a gene: 17.